The T cell receptor beta chain described here comes from a study of blood T cell repertoires in COVID-19. Study in general: The samples span acute and convalescent COVID-19 from the United States, Italy and Spain. T cells, B-cell-depleted T cells, or PBMCs supplied cDNA or gDNA.

The data were produced by immunoSEQ multiplex PCR, yet TCRdb's version contains in-frame clones alone and is incomplete. The repertoire includes roughly 670,000 clones, 90% of them detected once, and 0.2% to 0.3% sits in the top ten. Trimming removed 4 bases from V and 14 bases from J; junction bases left unmatched: 11. Per germline, CDR1 MGHRA and CDR2 YSYEKL. This CDR3 comprises 13 residues. The source is a woman under 30 with acute or convalescent COVID-19. The chain has TRBV4-1 and TRBJ1-2; 9 bases align to TRBD1. Sequences were obtained from peripheral blood. CDR3 loop: CASSPSRDRVLTF. For the CDR3, the DNA is TGCGCCAGCAGCCCTTCCCGGGACAGGGTTTTAACCTTC.